A single sample gave rise to the 17 T cell receptor beta chains below, sequenced in a study of control samples from healthy donors and cancer patients. Sequencing used immunoSEQ multiplex PCR; TCRdb keeps in-frame clones, though not all of them. The sample yields around 120,000 clones, about 93% seen once. The specimen was blood. The receptors derive from a man younger than 45 in good health.

The chain links TRBV2 to TRBJ2-5, with a possible D match to TRBD1 (6 bases). Per the germline V gene, CDR1 is SNHLY and CDR2 is FYNNEI. This CDR3 is built from 12 residues. The V and J ends lost 6 bases and 4 bases respectively, with 9 bases between them. The CDR3: CASSGQRETQYF. CDR3 DNA: TGTGCCAGCAGCGGACAGCGAGAGACCCAGTACTTC.

The chain combines TRBV9 with TRBJ2-5; D is perhaps TRBD2 (7 bases). V lost 0 bases, J lost 5 bases, and 17 bases lay in between. CDR1 and CDR2 (germline): SGDLS, YYNGEE. This CDR3 spans 16 amino acids. CDR3 sequence: CASSVELRGAKETQYF. The DNA for the CDR3 is TGTGCCAGCAGCGTAGAGCTACGGGGGGCGAAGGAGACCCAGTACTTC. Drawing the rest from reference TRBV9 and TRBJ2-5, the complete variable domain is DSGVTQTPKHLITATGQRVTLRCSPRSGDLSVYWYQQSLDQGLQFLIQYYNGEERAKGNILERFSAQQFPDLHSELNLSSLELGDSALYFCASSVELRGAKETQYFGPGTRLLVL.

The J gene is TRBJ1-2, the V gene TRBV24-1, with D perhaps TRBD1 (5 bases). V gave up 5 bases and J gave up 4 bases, with 13 bases separating them. This CDR3 is 14 amino acids long. Germline-derived CDR1 and CDR2 are KGHDR and SFDVKD. CDR3 sequence (DNA): TGTGCCACCAGTGGTGGGGCAGGGTCCTATGGCTACACCTTC. Protein sequence: CATSGGAGSYGYTF.

The chain couples TRBV6-5 to TRBJ2-5; the D is unclear. Trimming took 0 bases from V and 1 from J, leaving 6 bases between them. The germline V gene encodes CDR1 MNHEY and CDR2 SVGAGI. The CDR3 is 14 amino acids. Here the CDR3 DNA reads TGTGCCAGCAGTTACTCGAACAGCCAAGAGACCCAGTACTTC. Its protein product is CASSYSNSQETQYF.

The chain joins TRBV5-6 to TRBJ2-6, with D unresolved. The V gene lost 0 bases and the J gene lost 0 bases, with 13 bases spanning the gap. The germline V gene has CDR1 SGHDT and CDR2 YYEEEE. CDR3 length: 18 residues. CDR3 DNA: TGTGCCAGCAGCTTGGCCGGAGTTATGGTCTCTGGGGCCAACGTCCTGACTTTC. This encodes CASSLAGVMVSGANVLTF.

This sequence joins TRBV5-1 and TRBJ1-2; 7 nucleotides agree with TRBD1. Trimming took 1 base from V and 6 from J; bases not matched to a gene: 3. The CDR3 is 13 amino acids. The germline gives CDR1 SGHRS, CDR2 YFSETQ. The CDR3 nucleotides are TGCGCCAGCAGCTTGCAGGGGGGTCATGGCTACACCTTC. This sequence encodes CASSLQGGHGYTF. Combining the CDR3 with reference TRBV5-1 and TRBJ1-2 gives the whole variable domain KAGVTQTPRYLIKTRGQQVTLSCSPISGHRSVSWYQQTPGQGLQFLFEYFSETQRNKGNFPGRFSGRQFSNSRSEMNVSTLELGDSALYLCASSLQGGHGYTFGSGTRLTVV.

This clone was recorded only once. The V call is TRBV6-1, the J call TRBJ2-7; D not certain. CDR1 is MNHNS and CDR2 is SASEGT in the germline V gene. The CDR3 covers 13 residues. V gave up 0 bases and J gave up 1 base, with 4 bases separating them. The CDR3: CASSEAPSYEQYF. Written as DNA, the CDR3 is TGTGCCAGCAGTGAAGCGCCGTCCTACGAGCAGTACTTC.

This clone has only a few counts. The chain joins TRBV6-5 to TRBJ1-4; 7 bases agree with TRBD1. Trimming removed 6 bases from V and 4 bases from J; junction bases left unmatched: 2. In germline, CDR1 is MNHEY, CDR2 SVGAGI. The CDR3 has 13 residues. The CDR3 spells CASRRDSNEKLFF. As DNA, the CDR3 is TGTGCCAGCAGACGGGACAGTAATGAAAAACTGTTTTTT.

This clone has just one count. This chain links TRBV3-1 (or the pseudogene TRBV3-2) with TRBJ2-7; TRBD1 matches 7 bases. Per germline, CDR1 LGHDT and CDR2 YNNKEL (reference sequence). V shed 5 bases and J 0 bases; nucleotides not matched to a gene: 4. This CDR3 has 14 residues. The CDR3 is CASSSGTDSYEQYF. The CDR3 DNA reads as TGTGCCAGCAGCTCCGGGACAGACTCCTACGAGCAGTACTTC.

The chain links TRBV28 to TRBJ1-4; D perhaps matches TRBD1 (6 bases). The CDR3 has 12 amino acids. Germline lookup yields CDR1 MDHEN and CDR2 SYDVKM. Trimming removed 6 bases at V and 7 bases at J, with 9 bases between. CDR3 protein: CASRGAGEKLFF. CDR3 DNA sequence: TGTGCCAGCAGGGGGGCGGGTGAAAAACTGTTTTTT.

V usage is TRBV28 and J usage is TRBJ1-2, with D perhaps matching TRBD1 (5 bases). The CDR3 sequence is 14 residues long. Germline-derived CDR1 and CDR2 are MDHEN and SYDVKM. V gave up 5 bases and J gave up 2 bases, with 12 bases separating them. CDR3 in amino acids: CASSTNSGNYGYTF. CDR3 bases: TGTGCCAGCAGTACAAACTCAGGGAACTATGGCTACACCTTC.

The V gene is TRBV2, the J gene TRBJ1-4; no definite D call. The germline CDR1 and CDR2 sequences are SNHLY and FYNNEI. V lost 3 bases, J lost 6 bases, and 11 bases lay in between. The CDR3 covers 14 residues. The CDR3 spells CASSEPGRDEKLFF. In DNA form, the CDR3 reads TGTGCCAGCAGTGAGCCGGGGAGGGATGAAAAACTGTTTTTT.

The V gene is TRBV5-1, the J gene TRBJ1-4; 10 bases line up with TRBD1. V trimming: 0 bases; J trimming: 5 bases; junction bases outside the gene matches: 4. The V gene's germline CDR1 is SGHRS and CDR2 YFSETQ. The CDR3 covers 16 residues. The chain's CDR3 is CASSLVTGQGNEKLFF. The DNA for the CDR3 is TGCGCCAGCAGCTTGGTTACGGGACAGGGGAATGAAAAACTGTTTTTT. The variable domain in full, completed from reference TRBV5-1 and TRBJ1-4, reads KAGVTQTPRYLIKTRGQQVTLSCSPISGHRSVSWYQQTPGQGLQFLFEYFSETQRNKGNFPGRFSGRQFSNSRSEMNVSTLELGDSALYLCASSLVTGQGNEKLFFGSGTQLSVL.

This chain joins TRBV7-9 and TRBJ2-3; D ambiguous. This CDR3 comprises 15 residues. Trimming removed 1 base at V and 6 bases at J, with 14 bases between. The germline gives CDR1 SEHNR, CDR2 FQNEAQ (reference sequence). This CDR3 is CASSLEPGPEDTQYF. CDR3 nucleotides: TGTGCCAGCAGCTTAGAGCCAGGACCAGAGGATACGCAGTATTTT.

The chain combines TRBV7-2 with TRBJ2-3; the D gene is possibly TRBD1 (5 bases). Germline V gene lookup returns CDR1 SGHTA and CDR2 FQGNSA. Deletions cut 5 bases from V and 3 bases from J, with 15 bases between. This CDR3 has 15 residues. The CDR3 nucleotides are TGTGCCAGCAGCCTCCGGGCAGGGTTGACAGATACGCAGTATTTT. Translating gives CASSLRAGLTDTQYF. Looking up the rest from reference TRBV7-2 and TRBJ2-3 gives the full variable domain: GAGVSQSPSNKVTEKGKDVELRCDPISGHTALYWYRQSLGQGLEFLIYFQGNSAPDKSGLPSDRFSAERTGGSVSTLTIQRTQQEDSAVYLCASSLRAGLTDTQYFGPGTRLTVL.

This chain joins TRBV9 and TRBJ2-3; perhaps D is TRBD1 or TRBD2 (5 bases each). Germline V CDR1 and CDR2: SGDLS, YYNGEE. V lost 3 bases, J lost 0 bases, and 14 bases lay in between. The CDR3 is 16 amino acids. Written as DNA, the CDR3 is TGTGCCAGCAGCGATATGCCGGGGCCCAGCACAGATACGCAGTATTTT. Translated, it gives CASSDMPGPSTDTQYF.

The chain joins TRBV24-1 to TRBJ2-1; 10 bases align to TRBD2. Unmatched junction bases numbered 7, after V lost 4 bases and J lost 5 bases. The CDR3 sequence is 16 residues long. Germline V lookup: CDR1 KGHDR, CDR2 SFDVKD. The CDR3 DNA follows: TGTGCCACCAGTGACTTAAGCGGGGGGGCAAACAATGAGCAGTTCTTC. This gives the protein CATSDLSGGANNEQFF.